This is a list of T cell receptor beta chains from one sample in a study of cytomegalovirus exposure and HLA in healthy donors. The method was immunoSEQ multiplex PCR; TCRdb's version includes in-frame clones alone and lacks a portion of them. The top ten clones hold 1% of a sample with roughly 150,000 clones, 85% of them seen once. The sequencing sample was made of PBMCs. The receptors shown here come from a boy aged 2-9 years in good health and CMV-seronegative. Each CDR3 is given with its conserved first and last residue. The D gene is left open where the match is weak. Clone sizes are given selectively: once, few, many, or a class where the clone is expanded.

TRBD2 | TRBJ2-2 | TRBV27 | - | CASSLSASGGLTGELFF | TGTGCCAGCAGTTTATCGGCTAGCGGGGGCCTCACCGGGGAGCTGTTTTTT
TRBD1 | TRBJ1-2 | TRBV6-1 | - | CASSWADRGNYGYTF | TGTGCCAGCAGTTGGGCGGACAGGGGTAACTATGGCTACACCTTC
TRBD2 | TRBJ2-5 | TRBV2 | - | CASRGLARETQYF | TGTGCCAGCAGAGGACTAGCGAGGGAGACCCAGTACTTC
- | TRBJ1-6 | TRBV5-1 | - | CASSLNPGDSPLHF | TGCGCCAGCAGCTTAAACCCGGGGGATTCACCCCTCCACTTT
- | TRBJ1-2 | TRBV7-9 | - | CASSREQVSYGYTF | TGTGCCAGCAGCCGTGAACAGGTTTCCTATGGCTACACCTTC
TRBD1 | TRBJ2-1 | TRBV7-2 | few | CASSPDRTYNEQFF | TGTGCCAGCAGCCCGGACAGGACCTACAATGAGCAGTTCTTC
- | TRBJ1-5 | TRBV30 | - | CAWSRGGDNQPQHF | TGTGCCTGGAGTCGCGGGGGGGATAATCAGCCCCAGCATTTT
- | TRBJ2-1 | TRBV2 | - | CASSAQGNEQFF | TGTGCCAGCAGTGCGCAGGGCAATGAGCAGTTCTTC
TRBD1 | TRBJ1-5 | TRBV6-6 | few | CATTRGTGGKPQHF | TGTGCCACAACAAGGGGGACAGGGGGCAAGCCCCAGCATTTT
- | TRBJ2-4 | TRBV7-2 | - | CASSRVAKNIQYF | TGTGCCAGCAGCCGAGTAGCCAAAAACATTCAGTACTTC
- | TRBJ1-2 | TRBV5-1 | - | CASSLAGRGGGYTF | TGCGCCAGCAGCTTGGCGGGGAGGGGAGGAGGCTACACCTTC
- | TRBJ2-5 | TRBV7-8 | - | CAASQSQETQYF | TGTGCCGCCTCACAGTCACAAGAGACCCAGTACTTC
- | TRBJ1-1 | TRBV30 | few | CAWSAAEAFF | TGTGCCTGGAGTGCCGCTGAAGCTTTCTTT
TRBD1 | TRBJ1-2 | TRBV7-3 | once | CASSLRQGSNSYTF | TGTGCCAGCAGCTTAAGACAGGGAAGTAACAGCTACACCTTC
- | TRBJ1-1 | TRBV30 | - | CAWNTGLSNTEAFF | TGTGCCTGGAATACGGGACTGTCGAACACTGAAGCTTTCTTT
- | TRBJ2-7 | TRBV30 | - | CAWTSGYEQYF | TGTGCCTGGACGTCGGGCTACGAGCAGTACTTC
- | TRBJ1-1 | TRBV5-4 | - | CASSLFSVNTEAFF | TGTGCCAGCAGCTTGTTCAGCGTTAACACTGAAGCTTTCTTT
- | TRBJ1-1 | TRBV6-6 | few | CASWSGNENTEAFF | TGTGCCAGCTGGTCAGGGAACGAGAACACTGAAGCTTTCTTT
TRBD1 | TRBJ2-3 | TRBV9 | - | CASSARPDQGTVRDTQYF | TGTGCCAGCAGCGCGCGGCCAGACCAGGGGACAGTGAGGGATACGCAGTATTTT
- | TRBJ1-2 | TRBV6-1 | few | CASREGLGYTF | TGTGCCAGCAGGGAGGGGTTGGGCTACACCTTC
- | TRBJ1-3 | TRBV18 | - | CASSPLSDGGSGNTIYF | TGTGCCAGCTCACCACTGTCAGACGGGGGCTCTGGAAACACCATATATTTT
TRBD2 | TRBJ2-3 | TRBV18 | - | CASSPAGEGTDTQYF | TGTGCCAGCTCACCAGCGGGAGAGGGGACAGATACGCAGTATTTT
TRBD2 | TRBJ2-5 | TRBV5-1 | - | CASSLGTSGDWETQYF | TGCGCCAGCAGCTTGGGGACTAGCGGGGACTGGGAGACCCAGTACTTC
TRBD1 | TRBJ2-1 | TRBV28 | - | CASRGPGTEANEQFF | TGTGCCAGCAGGGGCCCGGGGACAGAAGCCAATGAGCAGTTCTTC
TRBD1 | TRBJ1-3 | TRBV5-4 | - | CASSGTGTFSGNTIYF | TGTGCCAGCTCCGGGACAGGGACCTTCTCTGGAAACACCATATATTTT
- | TRBJ1-2 | TRBV15 | - | CATSRDRGTEGYTF | TGTGCCACCAGCAGAGATCGAGGTACGGAGGGCTACACCTTC
TRBD2 | TRBJ2-1 | TRBV29-1 | - | CSVVRTSEYNEQFF | TGCAGCGTTGTGAGGACTAGCGAGTACAATGAGCAGTTCTTC
- | TRBJ1-5 | TRBV19 | - | CASSIIWQNSNQPQHF | TGTGCCAGTAGTATAATTTGGCAGAATAGCAATCAGCCCCAGCATTTT
- | TRBJ1-1 | TRBV7-9 | - | CASSSSGHRLNTEAFF | TGTGCCAGCAGCAGTTCGGGACACAGATTGAACACTGAAGCTTTCTTT
- | TRBJ1-1 | TRBV19 | - | CASSFGVGTEAFF | TGTGCCAGTAGTTTCGGGGTTGGAACTGAAGCTTTCTTT
TRBD1 | TRBJ1-5 | TRBV30 | once | CAWAGTANQPQHF | TGTGCCTGGGCCGGGACAGCGAATCAGCCCCAGCATTTT
- | TRBJ2-1 | TRBV7-7 | once | CASSLVPGEDNEQFF | TGTGCCAGCAGCTTGGTGCCGGGGGAGGACAATGAGCAGTTCTTC
- | TRBJ2-7 | TRBV10-2 | few | CASSEYRESYEQYF | TGCGCCAGCAGTGAGTATCGGGAATCCTACGAGCAGTACTTC
- | TRBJ2-2 | TRBV7-9 | - | CASSQPGHANTGELFF | TGTGCCAGCAGCCAACCGGGACACGCGAACACCGGGGAGCTGTTTTTT
TRBD2 | TRBJ2-5 | TRBV29-1 | - | CSGRTSGSGETQYF | TGCAGTGGTAGGACTAGCGGGAGTGGGGAGACCCAGTACTTC
- | TRBJ2-5 | TRBV2 | - | CASSAGRQVQIGETQYF | TGTGCCAGCAGTGCGGGTCGACAGGTCCAGATCGGAGAGACCCAGTACTTC
- | TRBJ2-5 | TRBV11-2 | - | CASSLGILEKETQYF | TGTGCCAGCAGCTTAGGAATTCTGGAGAAAGAGACCCAGTACTTC
- | TRBJ1-1 | TRBV5-4 | - | CASSLSRQNTEAFF | TGTGCCAGCAGCTTGTCCAGACAGAACACTGAAGCTTTCTTT
- | TRBJ2-6 | TRBV6-4 | few | CASSETIRSGANVLTF | TGTGCCAGCAGTGAGACAATTCGCTCTGGGGCCAACGTCCTGACTTTC
- | TRBJ2-1 | TRBV6-1 | - | CASSDRADYNEQFF | TGTGCCAGCAGTGACCGCGCGGACTACAATGAGCAGTTCTTC
- | TRBJ2-1 | TRBV19 | - | CASRGGTPVHEQFF | TGTGCCAGTAGAGGCGGGACGCCTGTTCATGAGCAGTTCTTC
TRBD1 | TRBJ2-3 | TRBV5-1 | - | CASSLARDRVTDTQYF | TGCGCCAGCAGCTTGGCCCGGGACAGGGTCACAGATACGCAGTATTTT
TRBD2 | TRBJ2-1 | TRBV27 | once | CASSFDRAGAAYNEQFF | TGTGCCAGCAGTTTTGATCGAGCGGGAGCGGCCTACAATGAGCAGTTCTTC
TRBD1 | TRBJ2-2 | TRBV11-3 | - | CASSPGTVRDTGELFF | TGTGCCAGCAGCCCGGGGACAGTGCGAGACACCGGGGAGCTGTTTTTT
TRBD1 | TRBJ2-2 | TRBV2 | - | CASSESRVGQGAAGELFF | TGTGCCAGCAGTGAATCGCGGGTGGGACAGGGGGCCGCCGGGGAGCTGTTTTTT
- | TRBJ1-4 | TRBV7-7 | - | CASSLRKGATNEKLFF | TGTGCCAGCAGCCTTCGCAAGGGAGCAACTAATGAAAAACTGTTTTTT
- | TRBJ2-1 | TRBV9 | - | CASSVGGEGEQFF | TGTGCCAGCAGCGTAGGGGGGGAAGGTGAGCAGTTCTTC
TRBD2 | TRBJ2-3 | TRBV10-1 | - | CASSSPSGDTQYF | TGCGCCAGCAGCAGCCCTAGCGGAGATACGCAGTATTTT
TRBD1 | TRBJ1-6 | TRBV6-1 | - | CASRRKGQGNSPLHF | TGTGCCAGCAGGAGGAAGGGACAGGGGAATTCACCCCTCCACTTT